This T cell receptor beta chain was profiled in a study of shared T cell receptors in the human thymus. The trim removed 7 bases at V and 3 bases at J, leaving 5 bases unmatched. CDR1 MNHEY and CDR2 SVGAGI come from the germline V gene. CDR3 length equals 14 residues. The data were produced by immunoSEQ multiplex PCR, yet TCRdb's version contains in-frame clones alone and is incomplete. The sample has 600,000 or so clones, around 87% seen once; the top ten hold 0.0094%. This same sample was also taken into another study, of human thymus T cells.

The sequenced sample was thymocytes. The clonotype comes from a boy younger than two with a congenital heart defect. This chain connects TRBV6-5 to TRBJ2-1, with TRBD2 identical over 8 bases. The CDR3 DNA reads TGTGCCAGCACTCTCGGGGGGGGCTACAATGAGCAGTTCTTC. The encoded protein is CASTLGGGYNEQFF.